These T cell receptor beta chains were read from a single sample in a study of blood T cell repertoires in COVID-19. The protocol was immunoSEQ multiplex PCR, while the TCRdb copy is restricted to in-frame clones and leaves out a portion. The sample carries 130,000 to 150,000 clones, around 84% recorded once. The sequencing input was peripheral blood. Source of these receptors: a human donor with acute or convalescent COVID-19. The donor label of this sample is uncertain. Both conserved end residues are part of each CDR3. The order of the fields is J gene, clone size, V gene, D gene, CDR3 protein, CDR3 DNA. D genes are given only for firm matches. Not every row has a clone size; where given, it reads once, few, many or a size class.

TRBJ2-5	-	TRBV10-3	TRBD2	CAISGSGLAGDQETQYF	TGTGCCATCAGTGGGAGTGGACTAGCGGGAGACCAAGAGACCCAGTACTTC
TRBJ2-1	-	TRBV19	TRBD2	CASSSVTSSPYNEQFF	TGTGCCAGTAGTTCCGTGACTAGCAGTCCCTACAATGAGCAGTTCTTC
TRBJ1-2	-	TRBV7-9	TRBD1	CASSRLTGDDGYTF	TGTGCCAGCAGCCGACTGACAGGGGATGATGGCTACACCTTC
TRBJ2-1	-	TRBV5-1	TRBD1	CASGTGGLSYNEQFF	TGCGCCAGCGGGACAGGGGGCCTCTCCTACAATGAGCAGTTCTTC
TRBJ1-3	-	TRBV6-1	TRBD1	CASSGTGVQTGNTIYF	TGTGCCAGCAGTGGGACAGGGGTCCAAACTGGAAACACCATATATTTT
TRBJ1-4	-	TRBV27	-	CASSSAGVGEKLFF	TGTGCCAGCAGTTCCGCGGGTGTTGGTGAAAAACTGTTTTTT
TRBJ2-5	-	TRBV2	-	CASRGGQLETQYF	TGTGCCAGCAGGGGGGGACAGCTAGAGACCCAGTACTTC
TRBJ1-3	-	TRBV2	-	CASSDQLGNTIYF	TGTGCCAGCAGTGACCAGTTAGGAAACACCATATATTTT
TRBJ1-2	-	TRBV30	-	CAWSVLRVGGYTF	TGTGCCTGGAGTGTACTCAGGGTGGGCGGCTACACCTTC
TRBJ1-1	-	TRBV7-8	-	CASSLHELHSEAFF	TGTGCCAGCAGCTTACATGAATTACATTCTGAAGCTTTCTTT
TRBJ2-5	-	TRBV18	TRBD2	CASSPTSGGQETQYF	TGTGCCAGCTCACCGACTAGCGGGGGTCAAGAGACCCAGTACTTC
TRBJ2-3	few	TRBV9	TRBD1	CASSVAIQGATDTQYF	TGTGCCAGCAGCGTAGCTATTCAGGGGGCAACAGATACGCAGTATTTT
TRBJ2-4	-	TRBV7-2	-	CASSASRGSYIQYF	TGTGCCAGCAGCGCCTCAAGGGGCAGTTACATTCAGTACTTC
TRBJ1-2	-	TRBV19	-	CASSIRGHFYTF	TGTGCCAGTAGTATAAGGGGACACTTTTATACCTTC
TRBJ2-3	-	TRBV5-1	TRBD1	CASSMTGGKVDTQYF	TGCGCCAGCAGCATGACAGGGGGCAAGGTAGATACGCAGTATTTT
TRBJ1-3	-	TRBV9	TRBD1	CASSRAGTGVSGNTIYF	TGTGCCAGCAGCCGGGCTGGGACAGGGGTGTCTGGAAACACCATATATTTT
TRBJ1-2	-	TRBV6-2/TRBV6-3	-	CASSRREGSNGYTF	TGTGCCAGCAGTAGGAGGGAGGGGAGTAATGGCTACACCTTC
TRBJ1-1	-	TRBV4-1	-	CASSQTHRDRAFF	TGCGCCAGCAGCCAGACACACAGGGATCGAGCTTTCTTT
TRBJ1-2	few	TRBV12-3/TRBV12-4	TRBD1	CASRTGNYGYTF	TGTGCCAGCAGGACAGGGAACTATGGCTACACCTTC
TRBJ1-1	once	TRBV25-1	TRBD1	CASSPPGQGPEAFF	TGTGCCAGCAGTCCACCAGGACAGGGACCTGAAGCTTTCTTT
TRBJ2-5	-	TRBV7-2	TRBD2	CASSTSPLAGGTQYF	TGTGCCAGCAGCACCAGCCCCCTCGCGGGAGGGACCCAGTACTTC
TRBJ1-2	-	TRBV5-5	TRBD1	CASSLVAGGNYGYTF	TGTGCCAGCAGCTTGGTCGCAGGGGGCAACTATGGCTACACCTTC
TRBJ1-4	-	TRBV7-2	-	CASSFSPYDSRQINEKLFF	TGTGCCAGCAGCTTTTCCCCATACGACAGCCGTCAAATTAATGAAAAACTGTTTTTT
TRBJ1-1	-	TRBV5-1	-	CASSGPSGGGEAFF	TGCGCCAGCAGCGGGCCGAGCGGGGGTGGTGAAGCTTTCTTT
TRBJ2-2	-	TRBV10-3	TRBD2	CAISISGSSDTGELFF	TGTGCCATCAGCATTAGCGGGAGTTCAGACACCGGGGAGCTGTTTTTT
TRBJ2-3	-	TRBV11-3	TRBD2	CASSPGLAGGTQYF	TGTGCCAGCAGCCCCGGACTAGCGGGGGGGACGCAGTATTTT
TRBJ2-1	-	TRBV19	-	CASSDGGTNEQFF	TGTGCCAGTAGTGACGGAGGAACCAATGAGCAGTTCTTC
TRBJ1-2	-	TRBV28	TRBD1	CASSPGRGSNYGYTF	TGTGCCAGCAGTCCAGGCAGGGGGTCTAACTATGGCTACACCTTC
TRBJ1-5	-	TRBV7-6	-	CASSQQSNQPQHF	TGTGCCAGCAGCCAACAGAGCAATCAGCCCCAGCATTTT
TRBJ1-3	-	TRBV18	TRBD1	CASSPVTGKSSGNTIYF	TGTGCCAGCTCACCGGTGACAGGGAAGTCCTCTGGAAACACCATATATTTT
TRBJ1-4	-	TRBV7-9	-	CASSSGPRAVEKLFF	TGTGCCAGCAGCTCCGGACCCAGGGCAGTCGAAAAACTGTTTTTT
TRBJ2-1	-	TRBV19	-	CASSIDEGDYNEQFF	TGTGCCAGTAGTATAGATGAGGGGGACTACAATGAGCAGTTCTTC
TRBJ1-6	-	TRBV18	TRBD1	CASSPGQDNSPLHF	TGTGCCAGCTCACCGGGACAGGACAATTCACCCCTCCACTTT
TRBJ2-1	-	TRBV6-2/TRBV6-3	TRBD2	CASSRDYGESYNEQFF	TGTGCCAGCAGTCGGGACTACGGCGAGTCCTACAATGAGCAGTTCTTC
TRBJ1-4	once	TRBV10-3	TRBD1	CAIGTANEKLFF	TGTGCCATAGGGACAGCTAATGAAAAACTGTTTTTT
TRBJ1-2	-	TRBV29-1	-	CSVAGQGTLDTF	TGCAGCGTAGCCGGGCAGGGGACCTTAGACACCTTC
TRBJ2-5	-	TRBV4-1	TRBD2	CASSAFTSGLETQYF	TGCGCCAGCAGTGCGTTTACTAGCGGGTTGGAGACCCAGTACTTC
TRBJ2-5	-	TRBV2	TRBD2	CASSVLAGGGETQYF	TGTGCCAGCAGTGTACTAGCGGGGGGCGGAGAGACCCAGTACTTC
TRBJ2-3	-	TRBV5-6	-	CASSFGSGQSSYF	TGTGCCAGCAGCTTTGGGAGTGGACAGTCCTCGTATTTT
TRBJ1-1	-	TRBV9	-	CASSQGRGHGTEAFF	TGTGCCAGCAGCCAGGGAAGGGGCCATGGGACTGAAGCTTTCTTT
TRBJ2-7	-	TRBV7-9	-	CASSNGLAYEQYF	TGTGCCAGCAGCAACGGACTCGCATACGAGCAGTACTTC
TRBJ1-1	-	TRBV19	-	CASSMGQMNTEAFF	TGTGCCAGTAGTATGGGGCAAATGAACACTGAAGCTTTCTTT
TRBJ1-2	-	TRBV18	TRBD1	CASSSDRGQGYTF	TGTGCCAGCTCATCGGACAGGGGGCAAGGCTACACCTTC
TRBJ1-6	-	TRBV27	-	CASSLFRSSFTTYNSPLHF	TGTGCCAGCAGTTTATTTCGCAGTTCTTTCACTACTTATAATTCACCCCTCCACTTT
TRBJ1-2	-	TRBV12-3/TRBV12-4	TRBD1	CASRRTGGYGYTF	TGTGCCAGCAGACGGACAGGGGGCTATGGCTACACCTTC